This T cell receptor (beta chain) derives from a study of blood T cell repertoires in COVID-19. Measured with immunoSEQ multiplex PCR; TCRdb has only the in-frame clones, and not every one. The table shows around 190,000 clones, with around 87% occurring only once. CDR3 length: 14 residues. V was clipped by 6 bases and J by 3 bases; unmatched bases: 5. Germline V gives CDR1 MGHRA, CDR2 YSYEKL. The source material was PBMCs or T cells enriched from blood (not recorded which). The chain couples TRBV4-1 to TRBJ2-1; 7 nucleotides line up with TRBD2. This receptor was identified in a woman in her thirties or forties in a cohort exposed to, infected with or recovered from COVID-19 (not recorded which). The CDR3 sequence: CASRGRDFYNEQFF. CDR3 DNA sequence: TGCGCCAGCAGAGGGAGGGATTTCTACAATGAGCAGTTCTTC.